Below are 22 T cell receptor beta chains sequenced from a single sample in a study of lymphopenia after photon versus proton radiotherapy. The repertoire was sequenced with immunoSEQ multiplex PCR; TCRdb's copy has only in-frame clones and lacks some. This sample has about 160,000 clones, with 80% to 90% found just once. This specimen consisted of peripheral blood, obtained from a patient treated with photon-based radiotherapy. These receptors originate from a man in his forties or fifties with gastric cancer.

The chain links TRBV7-8 to TRBJ2-1; D uncertain. V was cut by 2 bases and J by 6 bases, with 8 bases left in between. This CDR3 is 13 amino acids long. Germline CDR1 is SGHVS and CDR2 is FQNEAQ. The CDR3 sequence is CASSLLEFNEQFF. The CDR3 region has the DNA TGTGCCAGCAGCTTACTGGAGTTCAATGAGCAGTTCTTC.

The CDR3 DNA reads as TGTGCCATCAGTGAGTCCCCAGGGAAGGGAGAGACTGAAGCTTTCTTT. Encoded protein: CAISESPGKGETEAFF. The rearrangement links TRBV10-3 to TRBJ1-1; TRBD1 might be the D (5 bases). The CDR3 contains 16 residues. V gave up 0 bases and J gave up 5 bases, with 16 bases separating them. Germline assignment: CDR1 ENHRY and CDR2 SYGVKD.

The CDR3 region has the DNA TGTGCCACCTCCGATCCGTATAGCAATCAGCCCCAGCATTTT. Protein product: CATSDPYSNQPQHF. The chain uses TRBV19 and TRBJ1-5; unclear D gene. CDR3 length: 14 residues. Deletions cut 10 bases from V and 0 bases from J, with 13 bases between. The germline V gene encodes CDR1 LNHDA and CDR2 SQIVND (reference sequence).

The chain joins TRBV6-1 to TRBJ2-4, with 7 bases fitting TRBD2. V was clipped by 4 bases and J by 0 bases; unmatched bases: 6. The length of the CDR3 is 16 residues. Germline values: CDR1 MNHNS, CDR2 SASEGT. For the CDR3, the DNA is TGTGCCAGCAGTGTAGAGGGAGGGCTAGCCAAAAACATTCAGTACTTC. Its translation is CASSVEGGLAKNIQYF.

V is TRBV19 and J is TRBJ1-5; TRBD1 matches 7 bases. The V gene's germline CDR1 is LNHDA and CDR2 SQIVND (reference sequence). This CDR3 has 12 residues. Germline trimming cut 8 bases from V and 7 bases from J; bases unmatched to any gene: 5. The CDR3 DNA reads TGTGCCAGTTCAGGGGGTGGGCAGCCCCAGCATTTT. Residues: CASSGGGQPQHF.

The V and J genes are TRBV28 and TRBJ2-7; TRBD1 or TRBD2 may be the D gene (6 bases each). CDR1 MDHEN and CDR2 SYDVKM come from the germline V gene. This CDR3 has 14 amino acids. V shed 6 bases and J shed 4 bases, with 16 bases lying between them. DNA for the CDR3: TGTGCCAGCAGAGAATACAGGGACTTGTACGAGCAGTACTTC. This translates into CASREYRDLYEQYF.

The chain couples TRBV28 to TRBJ2-7; D uncertain. The V end lost 9 bases, the J end lost 0 bases, and 12 bases lay between the germline ends. The CDR3 runs to 13 residues. Germline V gives CDR1 MDHEN, CDR2 SYDVKM. CDR3 in DNA: TGTGCCAGTTTGGCCCGGAGCTCCTACGAGCAGTACTTC. Its protein is CASLARSSYEQYF.

V is TRBV6-5 and J is TRBJ2-3; perhaps TRBD2 as D (5 bases). This CDR3 has 15 amino acids. The germline V gene encodes CDR1 MNHEY and CDR2 SVGAGI. V lost 2 bases and J lost 6, with 15 bases in between. CDR3: CASSYDRGAEDTQYF. In nucleotides, the CDR3 is TGTGCCAGCAGTTACGATCGGGGAGCCGAGGATACGCAGTATTTT.

The chain links TRBV2 to TRBJ1-1; D is ambiguous. Trimming cost V 4 bases and J 3 bases, with 6 bases left between them. Germline CDR1 is SNHLY and CDR2 is FYNNEI. The CDR3 has 12 amino acids. The CDR3 DNA reads as TGTGCCAGCAGTGGATCGGACACTGAAGCTTTCTTT. As protein: CASSGSDTEAFF.

This rearrangement joins TRBV6-1 to TRBJ2-7; the D is unclear. The germline gives CDR1 MNHNS, CDR2 SASEGT. The germline V and J ends were trimmed by 4 bases and 1 base, with 17 bases remaining between them. This CDR3 spans 16 amino acids. The CDR3 protein is CASSGNLWVGSYEQYF. DNA of the CDR3: TGTGCCAGCAGTGGAAACCTATGGGTCGGATCCTACGAGCAGTACTTC.

The chain has TRBV4-2 and TRBJ1-5, with D unresolved. Germline CDR1 reads LGHNA; CDR2 reads YNFKEQ. This CDR3 spans 14 amino acids. V was clipped by 0 bases and J by 2 bases, with 5 bases between them. Written as DNA, the CDR3 is TGTGCCAGCAGCCAAGATTGGGGCAATCAGCCCCAGCATTTT. Translation: CASSQDWGNQPQHF.

This clone was counted once. The V gene is TRBV15, the J gene TRBJ1-6; 7 nucleotides align to TRBD1. There are 15 residues in the CDR3. J lost 8 bases, V lost 2 bases, and 6 bases had no gene match. The germline gives CDR1 LNHNV, CDR2 YYDKDF (reference sequence). The CDR3 is CATSRRQGRHSPLHF. In DNA, the CDR3 is TGTGCCACCAGCAGACGACAGGGCCGGCATTCACCCCTCCACTTT.

In this sample, this clone turned up once. V usage is TRBV4-1 and J usage is TRBJ2-1; D perhaps matches TRBD2 (5 bases). Germline CDR1 is MGHRA and CDR2 is YSYEKL. The CDR3 covers 15 residues. Trimming pared 0 bases from V and 10 bases from J, leaving 16 bases between. The DNA for the CDR3 is TGCGCCAGCAGCCAAGAAGTAATTATCCGCGGGGAGCAGTTCTTC. Amino acid sequence: CASSQEVIIRGEQFF.

The CDR3 is CASSRPGLASYNEQFF. In nucleotides, the CDR3 is TGTGCCAGCAGCAGACCGGGACTAGCTTCCTACAATGAGCAGTTCTTC. The chain recombines TRBV5-5 with TRBJ2-1, with 9 bases matching TRBD2. CDR1 and CDR2 (germline): SGHKS, YYEKEE (reference sequence). The V gene end was trimmed by 4 bases and the J gene end by 1 base; junction bases not matched to a gene: 6. The CDR3 loop spans 16 amino acids.

This chain uses TRBV7-7 with TRBJ2-7; 9 nucleotides match TRBD1. V lost 5 bases and J lost 3; bases outside the gene matches: 5. Germline values: CDR1 SSHAT, CDR2 FNYEAQ (reference sequence). The CDR3 contains 14 residues. Here the CDR3 reads CASSPGTGRYEQYF. DNA of the CDR3: TGTGCCAGCAGCCCAGGGACAGGGCGCTACGAGCAGTACTTC.

The gene calls are TRBV7-9 and TRBJ2-6; 12 nucleotides align to TRBD1. The CDR3 spans 17 residues. Per germline, CDR1 SEHNR and CDR2 FQNEAQ (reference sequence). The J segment lost 4 bases and the V segment lost 4 bases, leaving 5 bases of the junction unmatched. The DNA of the CDR3 is TGTGCCAGCAGCTCCGGGACAGGGGGCGCCGGGGCCAACGTCCTGACTTTC. As protein: CASSSGTGGAGANVLTF.

For the CDR3, the DNA is TGTGCCAGCAGCGCTAGCGGGAGAGAGCAGTACTTC. This gives the protein CASSASGREQYF. The chain uses TRBV9 and TRBJ2-7, with TRBD2 identical over 10 bases. The CDR3 has 12 amino acids. From germline, CDR1 is SGDLS and CDR2 YYNGEE. The junction had 1 base not matched to a gene; V was cut back by 3 bases and J by 7 bases.

The chain recombines TRBV25-1 with TRBJ1-3; D is unclear. The CDR3 has 16 amino acids. CDR1 and CDR2 (germline): MGHDK, SYGVNS. Trimming stripped 2 bases from V and 0 bases from J, with 11 bases between. The CDR3 spells CASSEAKGSSGNTIYF. Written as DNA, the CDR3 is TGTGCCAGCAGTGAAGCAAAGGGAAGCTCTGGAAACACCATATATTTT.

The V gene is TRBV4-1, the J gene TRBJ2-1, with 8 bases that match TRBD2. CDR1 is MGHRA and CDR2 is YSYEKL in the germline V gene. There are 17 residues in the CDR3. V lost 0 bases and J lost 0; bases outside the gene matches: 4. CDR3 coding DNA: TGCGCCAGCAGCCAAGAATCACTAGCGGCCTCCTACAATGAGCAGTTCTTC. Amino acids: CASSQESLAASYNEQFF.

This chain uses TRBV7-9 with TRBJ2-5; either TRBD1 or TRBD2 may supply D (6 bases each). The CDR3 covers 16 residues. V lost 2 bases and J 7 bases, leaving 20 bases between the germline ends. Germline V gene lookup returns CDR1 SEHNR and CDR2 FQNEAQ (reference sequence). CDR3 sequence: CASSLTGGFPLGTQYF. In nucleotides, the CDR3 is TGTGCCAGCAGCTTAACCGGGGGCTTTCCGTTGGGGACCCAGTACTTC.

This chain connects TRBV30 to TRBJ1-3, with TRBD1 identical over 7 bases. Germline CDR1 and CDR2: GTSNPN and SVGIG (reference sequence). V trimming: 1 base; J trimming: 3 bases; junction bases outside the gene matches: 15. This CDR3 is built from 18 residues. The CDR3 DNA sequence: TGTGCCTGGAGTGGATCACTAAACCGACAGGGTGGTGGAAACACCATATATTTT. Its translation is CAWSGSLNRQGGGNTIYF.

The CDR3 DNA sequence: TGTGCCTGGAGTGTAAGTGGGATGAGGAATGAGCAGTTCTTC. It yields the protein CAWSVSGMRNEQFF. The V and J genes are TRBV30 and TRBJ2-1; no clear D gene. CDR1 GTSNPN and CDR2 SVGIG come from the germline V gene (reference sequence). The CDR3 is made up of 14 amino acids. V lost 0 bases, J lost 7 bases, and 13 bases lay in between.